The 28 T cell receptor beta chains listed next were all sequenced from one sample in a study of T-cell memory formation after mild COVID-19. A single record per CDR3 protein comes from TCRdb applying MiXCR to the 5' RACE reads. The sample has around 450,000 distinct CDR3 sequences; approximately 24% are singletons. The sequenced sample consisted of PBMCs or a T cell subset sorted from them (not recorded which). These receptors all come from an adult woman who had mild COVID-19 (a few samples of this study predate the infection). Cell type and time point are not known.

This clonotype has more than one count but fewer than ten. The rearrangement uses TRBV25-1 and TRBJ2-7; TRBD1 aligns across 7 bases. The CDR3 covers 13 residues. The V and J ends lost 4 bases and 7 bases, in that order; junction bases with no gene match: 7. Germline CDR1 and CDR2: MGHDK and SYGVNS. CDR3 region: CASSVLTGDEQYF. The DNA for the CDR3 is TGTGCCAGCAGTGTTCTCACAGGGGATGAGCAGTACTTC.

The CDR3 region has the DNA TGCAGTGCTACCGACCCACTAGCGGGAGACTTAGATACGCAGTATTTT. It is translated as CSATDPLAGDLDTQYF. The chain recombines TRBV20-1 with TRBJ2-3; TRBD2 aligns across 11 bases. This CDR3 is built from 16 residues. Germline lookup yields CDR1 DFQATT and CDR2 SNEGSKA (reference sequence). The V segment lost 4 bases and the J segment 5 bases; nucleotides outside the gene matches: 11.

This clonotype was observed a handful of times. This chain connects TRBV28 to TRBJ2-7, with a weak D call TRBD2 (5 bases). Germline CDR1 and CDR2: MDHEN and SYDVKM. Trimming cost V 5 bases and J 6 bases, with 14 bases left between them. The CDR3 consists of 13 residues. The CDR3: CASSLKLVPEQYF. The CDR3 DNA is TGTGCCAGCAGTCTAAAACTAGTCCCCGAGCAGTACTTC.

This clonotype was counted only a few times. The chain couples TRBV7-2 to TRBJ2-3, with TRBD2 identical over 7 bases. In germline, CDR1 is SGHTA, CDR2 FQGNSA. The ends lost 5 bases at V and 6 bases at J; junction bases unmatched: 17. CDR3 size: 17 residues. The CDR3 here is CASSLRGTSTAGDTQYF. CDR3 nucleotide sequence: TGTGCCAGCAGCCTTAGAGGGACTTCTACAGCGGGGGATACGCAGTATTTT.

V and J are TRBV4-2 and TRBJ2-2; D unresolved. The CDR3 runs 14 residues. V lost 0 bases to trimming and J lost 6 bases, with 8 bases between them. CDR1 LGHNA and CDR2 YNFKEQ come from the germline V gene. CDR3 amino acids: CASSQDAESGELFF. CDR3 bases: TGTGCCAGCAGCCAAGATGCGGAATCCGGGGAGCTGTTTTTT.

This clonotype came up many times. The genes are TRBV3-1 and TRBJ1-1, with no clear D. V lost 4 bases and J 3 bases, leaving 3 bases between the germline ends. This CDR3 has 11 amino acids. CDR1 is LGHDT, CDR2 YNNKEL, per germline (reference sequence). CDR3 coding DNA: TGTGCCAGCAGCCGCGACACTGAAGCTTTCTTT. It is translated as CASSRDTEAFF.

The chain has TRBV7-6 and TRBJ2-5; D is undetermined. V was shortened by 2 bases and J by 3 bases, with 4 bases between the two germline ends. Germline V gives CDR1 SGHVS, CDR2 FNYEAQ. The CDR3 length is 12 residues. This CDR3 is CASSLKKETQYF. The CDR3 DNA reads as TGTGCCAGCAGCTTAAAAAAAGAGACCCAGTACTTC. Drawing the rest from reference TRBV7-6 and TRBJ2-5, the complete variable domain is GAGVSQSPRYKVTKRGQDVALRCDPISGHVSLYWYRQALGQGPEFLTYFNYEAQQDKSGLPNDRFSAERPEGSISTLTIQRTEQRDSAMYRCASSLKKETQYFGPGTRLLVL.

This clonotype was found a few times. This chain joins TRBV5-4 and TRBJ2-1, with D maybe TRBD2 (6 bases). Trimming removed 0 bases at V and 0 bases at J, with 7 bases between. The CDR3 is made up of 15 amino acids. Per germline, CDR1 SGHNT and CDR2 YYREEE (reference sequence). CDR3 nucleotide sequence: TGTGCCAGCAGCTTGGGGCGGGACTCCTACAATGAGCAGTTCTTC. Protein product: CASSLGRDSYNEQFF.

This clonotype was seen a handful of times. This chain uses TRBV9 with TRBJ2-2; TRBD2 matches at 10 bases. CDR1 SGDLS and CDR2 YYNGEE come from the germline V gene. This CDR3 is built from 18 residues. V gave up 0 bases and J gave up 6 bases; unmatched junction bases: 11. CDR3 protein: CASSVERAGGPASGELFF. The CDR3 bases are TGTGCCAGCAGCGTAGAGCGAGCGGGAGGGCCCGCCTCCGGGGAGCTGTTTTTT.

This chain joins TRBV14 and TRBJ2-2, with D unclear. Trimming took 0 bases from V and 7 from J, leaving 15 bases between them. There are 16 residues in the CDR3. Germline V gene sequence: CDR1 SGHDN, CDR2 FVKESK. This chain's CDR3 is CASSQDLGNLNGELFF. The CDR3 DNA sequence: TGTGCCAGCAGCCAAGATTTGGGGAATCTGAACGGGGAGCTGTTTTTT.

The V gene is TRBV11-2, the J gene TRBJ2-7; TRBD1 matches at 8 bases. The CDR3 length is 13 residues. The V gene end was trimmed by 4 bases and the J gene end by 9 bases; junction bases not matched to a gene: 8. Germline V lookup: CDR1 SGHAT, CDR2 FQNNGV. CDR3 DNA sequence: TGTGCCAGCAGCTCAAGGACAGGGACGGGGCAGTACTTC. Translated: CASSSRTGTGQYF.

In its sample, this clonotype was seen a few times. Written as DNA, the CDR3 is TGTGCCAGCAGCTCGGGACGCCTAAATGAGCAGTTCTTC. It is translated as CASSSGRLNEQFF. The chain links TRBV11-2 to TRBJ2-1; D possibly uses TRBD1 or TRBD2 (5 bases each). Germline V gene data show CDR1 as SGHAT and CDR2 as FQNNGV. The CDR3 is 13 residues long. With 4 bases removed from V and 7 bases from J, the gap between germline ends came to 11 bases.

V usage is TRBV2 and J usage is TRBJ1-1; tentatively, D is TRBD1 (5 bases). The V gene lost 9 bases and the J gene lost 4 bases, with 6 bases spanning the gap. The CDR3 totals 10 residues. Germline CDR1 reads SNHLY; CDR2 reads FYNNEI. The CDR3 nucleotides read TGTGCCAGTAGGGGCACTGAAGCTTTCTTT. Translation gives CASRGTEAFF. Using reference TRBV2 and TRBJ1-1 for the parts outside the CDR3, the full variable domain is EPEVTQTPSHQVTQMGQEVILRCVPISNHLYFYWYRQILGQKVEFLVSFYNNEISEKSEIFDDQFSVERPDGSNFTLKIRSTKLEDSAMYFCASRGTEAFFGQGTRLTVV.

This clonotype occurred a few times. V is TRBV7-2 and J is TRBJ1-1, with TRBD1 matching 7 bases. This CDR3 spans 16 amino acids. The germline gives CDR1 SGHTA, CDR2 FQGNSA. The J segment lost 4 bases and the V segment lost 2 bases, leaving 10 bases of the junction unmatched. The CDR3 nucleotides are TGTGCCAGCAGCTTATGGAATAGGGCAGGGGGCACTGAAGCTTTCTTT. Translating gives CASSLWNRAGGTEAFF.

The chain uses TRBV10-3 and TRBJ1-1; the match to TRBD1 covers 10 bases. Germline V gene lookup returns CDR1 ENHRY and CDR2 SYGVKD. With V trimmed by 5 bases and J by 5 bases, 14 bases remained unmatched. The CDR3 loop spans 17 amino acids. The CDR3 loop reads CAISPTSGTGERTEAFF. DNA for the CDR3: TGTGCCATCAGTCCTACTTCCGGGACAGGGGAGCGGACTGAAGCTTTCTTT.

CDR3 amino acids: CASSQIKTAMNTEAFF. The CDR3 DNA follows: TGTGCCAGCAGCCAAATTAAGACAGCAATGAACACTGAAGCTTTCTTT. The chain joins TRBV3-1 to TRBJ1-1, with TRBD1 as a possible D gene (5 bases). This CDR3 is 16 amino acids long. The V end lost 2 bases, the J end lost 0 bases, and 13 bases lay between the germline ends. Germline V gives CDR1 LGHDT, CDR2 YNNKEL (reference sequence).

The V gene is TRBV18, the J gene TRBJ1-1; D ambiguous. The CDR3 runs to 13 residues. V was shortened by 3 bases and J by 6 bases, with 11 bases between the two germline ends. Germline lookup yields CDR1 KGHSH and CDR2 LQKENI. The CDR3 spells CASSPVARSEAFF. DNA for the CDR3: TGTGCCAGCTCACCCGTGGCGCGCTCTGAAGCTTTCTTT. Full variable domain (outside the CDR3, taken from reference TRBV18 and TRBJ1-1): NAGVMQNPRHLVRRRGQEARLRCSPMKGHSHVYWYRQLPEEGLKFMVYLQKENIIDESGMPKERFSAEFPKEGPSILRIQQVVRGDSAAYFCASSPVARSEAFFGQGTRLTVV.

The V and J genes are TRBV28 and TRBJ2-5, with D perhaps matching TRBD2 (5 bases). Germline CDR1 reads MDHEN; CDR2 reads SYDVKM. The CDR3 runs 14 residues. V gave up 5 bases and J gave up 2 bases, with 12 bases separating them. The DNA of the CDR3 is TGTGCCAGCAGTCTATCTGACTATCAAGAGACCCAGTACTTC. Translated: CASSLSDYQETQYF. The whole variable domain, remainder taken from reference TRBV28 and TRBJ2-5, is DVKVTQSSRYLVKRTGEKVFLECVQDMDHENMFWYRQDPGLGLRLIYFSYDVKMKEKGDIPEGYSVSREKKERFSLILESASTNQTSMYLCASSLSDYQETQYFGPGTRLLVL.

The chain is built from TRBV29-1 and TRBJ2-7, with 9 nucleotides matching TRBD2. From germline, CDR1 is SQVTM and CDR2 ANQGSEA. The CDR3 contains 12 residues. Unmatched junction bases numbered 4, after V lost 7 bases and J lost 3 bases. The CDR3 here is CSAVTSGYEQYF. In nucleotides, the CDR3 is TGCAGCGCCGTGACTAGCGGCTACGAGCAGTACTTC.

The chain has TRBV7-9 and TRBJ2-3, with no clear D. Germline assignment: CDR1 SEHNR and CDR2 FQNEAQ (reference sequence). Trimming took off 5 bases at V and 0 bases at J, with 15 bases between the two ends. The CDR3 runs to 16 residues. CDR3 residues: CASSPLMGGSTDTQYF. CDR3 bases: TGTGCCAGCAGCCCGCTTATGGGCGGTAGCACAGATACGCAGTATTTT.

The DNA of the CDR3 is TGCGCCAGCAGCCCCGGACGTGGGCTCCCCGGGGGGTATGAGCAGTTCTTC. Protein sequence: CASSPGRGLPGGYEQFF. This chain connects TRBV5-1 to TRBJ2-1, with 7 bases identical to TRBD2. V was pared by 4 bases and J by 8 bases, with 18 bases of the junction left unmatched. The germline V gene has CDR1 SGHRS and CDR2 YFSETQ. This CDR3 spans 17 amino acids.

This chain uses TRBV24-1 with TRBJ2-3, with D perhaps TRBD2 (6 bases). V dropped 4 bases and J dropped 4 bases, with 8 bases sitting between them. The CDR3 has 13 amino acids. CDR1 KGHDR and CDR2 SFDVKD come from the germline V gene. The chain's CDR3 is CATSEPSADTQYF. In nucleotides, the CDR3 is TGTGCCACCAGTGAACCTAGCGCAGATACGCAGTATTTT.

This clonotype turned up a few times. The gene calls are TRBV24-1 and TRBJ2-5; TRBD1 agrees at 8 bases. From germline, CDR1 is KGHDR and CDR2 SFDVKD. The CDR3 has 14 amino acids. Trimming at V came to 5 bases and at J to 5 bases, leaving 6 bases not matched to a gene. The CDR3: CATSARDRSETQYF. CDR3 coding DNA: TGTGCCACCAGTGCAAGGGACAGGAGCGAGACCCAGTACTTC.

This chain links TRBV7-8 with TRBJ2-3; TRBD1 is a possible D gene (5 bases). CDR1 is SGHVS, CDR2 FQNEAQ, per germline. Trimming took 5 bases from V and 4 from J, leaving 19 bases between them. The CDR3 is made up of 16 amino acids. Here the CDR3 DNA reads TGTGCCAGCAGCACACGACCCCAGGGAATCCCAGATACGCAGTATTTT. It codes for CASSTRPQGIPDTQYF.

This clonotype was seen a handful of times. This chain connects TRBV12-3 or TRBV12-4 to TRBJ2-1; tentatively, D is TRBD2 (5 bases). The CDR3 consists of 13 residues. V gave up 3 bases and J gave up 7 bases, with 10 bases separating them. The CDR3 is CASSFGKRNEQFF. In nucleotides, the CDR3 is TGTGCCAGCAGTTTCGGGAAGAGGAATGAGCAGTTCTTC.

This clonotype was picked up a small number of times. This rearrangement joins TRBV10-3 to TRBJ2-2, with no clear D. Germline V gives CDR1 ENHRY, CDR2 SYGVKD. The germline V and J ends were trimmed by 0 bases and 3 bases, with 2 bases remaining between them. The CDR3 totals 13 residues. The CDR3 is CAISESDTGELFF. The CDR3 DNA follows: TGTGCCATCAGTGAGTCGGACACCGGGGAGCTGTTTTTT.

The genes are TRBV3-1 and TRBJ2-7, with TRBD1 matching over 7 bases. In germline, CDR1 is LGHDT, CDR2 YNNKEL (reference sequence). The CDR3 has 13 amino acids. With 6 bases clipped from V and 3 bases from J, the junction kept 5 bases outside the gene matches. The CDR3, as DNA: TGTGCCAGCAGGTCGGGGACAGACTACGAGCAGTACTTC. This gives the protein CASRSGTDYEQYF.

This clonotype was observed a few times. The V call is TRBV18, the J call TRBJ1-2; no firm D call. Trimming took 0 bases from V and 0 from J, leaving 14 bases between them. Germline V gene sequence: CDR1 KGHSH, CDR2 LQKENI. The CDR3 totals 17 residues. Written as DNA, the CDR3 is TGTGCCAGCTCACCACCGGGGTTAACGGGCTCTAACTATGGCTACACCTTC. This codes for CASSPPGLTGSNYGYTF.